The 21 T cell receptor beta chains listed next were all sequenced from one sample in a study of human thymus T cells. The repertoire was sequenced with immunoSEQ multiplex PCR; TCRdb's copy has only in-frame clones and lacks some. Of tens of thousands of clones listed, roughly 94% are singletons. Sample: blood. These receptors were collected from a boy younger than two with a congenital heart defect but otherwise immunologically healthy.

CDR3 in DNA: TGTGCCAGCAGTTTAGGGTACGGTTTGGATACGCAGTATTTT. As protein: CASSLGYGLDTQYF. V usage is TRBV28 and J usage is TRBJ2-3, with D unresolved. Trimming removed 2 bases from V and 6 bases from J, with 12 bases in between. The germline CDR1 and CDR2 sequences are MDHEN and SYDVKM. CDR3 length: 14 residues. The variable domain in full, with the rest retrieved from reference TRBV28 and TRBJ2-3, is DVKVTQSSRYLVKRTGEKVFLECVQDMDHENMFWYRQDPGLGLRLIYFSYDVKMKEKGDIPEGYSVSREKKERFSLILESASTNQTSMYLCASSLGYGLDTQYFGPGTRLTVL.

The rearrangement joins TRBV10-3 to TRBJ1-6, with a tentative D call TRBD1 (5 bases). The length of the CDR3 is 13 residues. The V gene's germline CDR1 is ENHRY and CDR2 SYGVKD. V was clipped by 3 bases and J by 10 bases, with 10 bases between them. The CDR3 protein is CAISEAGNSPLHF. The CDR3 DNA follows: TGTGCCATCAGTGAAGCAGGGAACTCACCCCTCCACTTT.

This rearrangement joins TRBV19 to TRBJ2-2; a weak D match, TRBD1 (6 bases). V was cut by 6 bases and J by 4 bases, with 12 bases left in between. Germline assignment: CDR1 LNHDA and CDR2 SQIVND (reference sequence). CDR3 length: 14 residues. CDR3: CASRRSGATGELFF. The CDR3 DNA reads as TGTGCCAGTAGGAGGTCAGGGGCCACCGGGGAGCTGTTTTTT.

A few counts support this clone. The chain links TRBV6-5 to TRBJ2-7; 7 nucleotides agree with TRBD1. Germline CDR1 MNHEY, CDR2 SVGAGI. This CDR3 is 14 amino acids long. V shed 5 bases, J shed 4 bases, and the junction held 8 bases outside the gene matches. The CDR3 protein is CASSRDRVFYEQYF. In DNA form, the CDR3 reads TGTGCCAGCAGTCGGGACAGAGTATTTTACGAGCAGTACTTC.

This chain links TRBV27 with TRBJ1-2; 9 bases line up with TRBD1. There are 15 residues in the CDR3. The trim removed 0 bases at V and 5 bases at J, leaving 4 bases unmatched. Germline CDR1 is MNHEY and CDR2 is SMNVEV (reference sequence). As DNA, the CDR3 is TGTGCCAGCAGTTTATCGGTTGACAGGGGGTATGGCTACACCTTC. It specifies CASSLSVDRGYGYTF.

CDR3 in DNA: TGTGCCAGCAGTAATGACAGGGCAAATGGCTACACCTTC. Translated: CASSNDRANGYTF. V usage is TRBV6-6 and J usage is TRBJ1-2; TRBD1 matches at 7 bases. V shed 5 bases and J 6 bases; nucleotides not matched to a gene: 6. The CDR3 is 13 amino acids. The germline V gene has CDR1 MNHNY and CDR2 SVGAGI (reference sequence).

The CDR3 sequence is CAISLRDGYTF. The CDR3 nucleotides read TGTGCCATCAGTCTCAGGGATGGCTACACCTTC. The chain joins TRBV10-3 to TRBJ1-2; possibly TRBD1 for D (5 bases). This CDR3 spans 11 amino acids. Trimming took off 5 bases at V and 6 bases at J, with 7 bases between the two ends. Germline V gene lookup returns CDR1 ENHRY and CDR2 SYGVKD.

The CDR3 sequence: CASSARDINYNEQFF. For the CDR3, the DNA is TGTGCCAGCAGCGCGAGGGACATCAACTACAATGAGCAGTTCTTC. This chain joins TRBV9 and TRBJ2-1, with a weak D call TRBD1 (6 bases). The V end was cut by 3 bases, the J end by 3 bases, with 13 bases between. The CDR3 has 15 amino acids. Germline CDR1 and CDR2: SGDLS and YYNGEE.

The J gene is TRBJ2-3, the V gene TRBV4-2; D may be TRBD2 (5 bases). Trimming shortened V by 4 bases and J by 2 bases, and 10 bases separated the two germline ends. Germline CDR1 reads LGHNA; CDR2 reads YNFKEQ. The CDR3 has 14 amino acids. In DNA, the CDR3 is TGTGCCAGCAGCCTAGGACTTTACACAGATACGCAGTATTTT. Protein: CASSLGLYTDTQYF.

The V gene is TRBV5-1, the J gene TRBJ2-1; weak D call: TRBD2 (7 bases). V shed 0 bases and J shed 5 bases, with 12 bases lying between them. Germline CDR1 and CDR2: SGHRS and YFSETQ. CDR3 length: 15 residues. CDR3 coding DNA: TGCGCCAGCAGCTTGGGAGGCGGGGGCGACAATGAGCAGTTCTTC. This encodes CASSLGGGGDNEQFF.

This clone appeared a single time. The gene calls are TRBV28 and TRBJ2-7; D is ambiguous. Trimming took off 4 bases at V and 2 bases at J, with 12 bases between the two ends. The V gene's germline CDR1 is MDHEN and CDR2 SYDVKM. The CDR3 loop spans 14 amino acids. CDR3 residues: CASSSWTVTYEQYF. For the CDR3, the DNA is TGTGCCAGCAGTTCTTGGACGGTGACCTACGAGCAGTACTTC.

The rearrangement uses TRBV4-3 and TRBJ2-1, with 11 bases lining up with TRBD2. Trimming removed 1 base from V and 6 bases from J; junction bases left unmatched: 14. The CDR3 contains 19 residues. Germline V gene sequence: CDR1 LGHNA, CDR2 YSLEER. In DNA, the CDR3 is TGCGCCAGCAGCCAAGGGGGGACTAGCGGCCTAACTTTTACCAATGAGCAGTTCTTC. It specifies CASSQGGTSGLTFTNEQFF.

DNA of the CDR3: TGTGCCTGGAAGCGTGGGGAGGACCAGCCCCAGCATTTT. It is translated as CAWKRGEDQPQHF. The chain couples TRBV30 to TRBJ1-5; D not certain. The CDR3 sequence is 13 residues long. Germline CDR1 GTSNPN, CDR2 SVGIG (reference sequence). The V end was cut by 4 bases, the J end by 7 bases, with 14 bases between.

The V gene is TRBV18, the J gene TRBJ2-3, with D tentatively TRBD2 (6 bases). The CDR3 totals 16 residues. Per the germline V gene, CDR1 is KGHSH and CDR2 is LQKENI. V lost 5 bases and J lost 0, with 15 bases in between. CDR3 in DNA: TGTGCCAGCTCAATTATGGTGCGGGGCAGCACAGATACGCAGTATTTT. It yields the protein CASSIMVRGSTDTQYF.

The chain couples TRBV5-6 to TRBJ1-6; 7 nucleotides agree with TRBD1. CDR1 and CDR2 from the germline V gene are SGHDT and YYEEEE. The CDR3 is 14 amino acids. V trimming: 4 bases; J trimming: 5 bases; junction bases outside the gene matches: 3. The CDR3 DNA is TGTGCCAGCAGCGCCACAGGGGATAATTCACCCCTCCACTTT. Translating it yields CASSATGDNSPLHF. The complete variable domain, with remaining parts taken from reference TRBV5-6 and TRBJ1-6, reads DAGVTQSPTHLIKTRGQQVTLRCSPKSGHDTVSWYQQALGQGPQFIFQYYEEEERQRGNFPDRFSGHQFPNYSSELNVNALLLGDSALYLCASSATGDNSPLHFGNGTRLTVT.

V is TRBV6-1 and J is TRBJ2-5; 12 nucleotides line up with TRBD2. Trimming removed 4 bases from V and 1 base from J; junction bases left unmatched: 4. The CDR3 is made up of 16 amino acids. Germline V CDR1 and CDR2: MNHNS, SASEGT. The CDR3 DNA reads TGTGCCAGCAGTGTTCGACTAGCGGGGGCCCAAGAGACCCAGTACTTC. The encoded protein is CASSVRLAGAQETQYF.

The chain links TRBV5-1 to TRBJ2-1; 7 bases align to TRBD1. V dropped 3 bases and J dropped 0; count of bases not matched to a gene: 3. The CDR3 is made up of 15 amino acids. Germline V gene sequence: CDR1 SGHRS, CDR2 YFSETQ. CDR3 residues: CASSSTGSSYNEQFF. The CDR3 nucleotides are TGCGCCAGCAGCTCGACAGGGAGCTCCTACAATGAGCAGTTCTTC.

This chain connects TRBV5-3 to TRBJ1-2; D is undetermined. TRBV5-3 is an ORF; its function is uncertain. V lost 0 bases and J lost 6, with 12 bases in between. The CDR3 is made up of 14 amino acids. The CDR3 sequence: CARSLGEGSDGYTF. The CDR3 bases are TGTGCCAGAAGCTTGGGTGAGGGAAGCGATGGCTACACCTTC.

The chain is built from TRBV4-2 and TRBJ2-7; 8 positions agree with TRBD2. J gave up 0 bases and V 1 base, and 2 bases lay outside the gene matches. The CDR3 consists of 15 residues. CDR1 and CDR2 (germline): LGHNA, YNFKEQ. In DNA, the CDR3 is TGTGCCAGCAGCCAAGCGGGGGGGAGCTCCTACGAGCAGTACTTC. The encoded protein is CASSQAGGSSYEQYF.

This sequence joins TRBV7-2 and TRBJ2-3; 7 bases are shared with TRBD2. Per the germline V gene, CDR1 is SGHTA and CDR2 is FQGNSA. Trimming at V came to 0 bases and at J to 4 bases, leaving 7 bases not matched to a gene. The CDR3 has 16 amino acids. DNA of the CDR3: TGTGCCAGCAGCTTAGCTGGAGCGGGGTTCTCAGATACGCAGTATTTT. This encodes CASSLAGAGFSDTQYF.

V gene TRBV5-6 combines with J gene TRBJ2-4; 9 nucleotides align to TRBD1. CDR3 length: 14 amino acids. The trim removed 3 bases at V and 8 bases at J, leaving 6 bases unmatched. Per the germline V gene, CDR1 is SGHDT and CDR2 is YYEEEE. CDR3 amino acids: CASSSIRDRDIQYF. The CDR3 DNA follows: TGTGCCAGCAGCTCCATCCGGGACAGGGACATTCAGTACTTC.